The 28 T cell receptor beta chains in this list originate from one sample, sequenced in a study of blood T cell repertoires in COVID-19. Profiled with immunoSEQ multiplex PCR; TCRdb holds only in-frame clones, not every one. The sample lists roughly 200,000 clones; under 90% were seen once. Sequenced input: peripheral blood. Receptors originate from a person aged 70 to 85 with COVID-19, enrolled during active disease.

The chain employs TRBV2 and TRBJ1-5; 8 bases line up with TRBD1. The CDR3 is 14 residues long. CDR1 SNHLY and CDR2 FYNNEI come from the germline V gene. V trimming: 6 bases; J trimming: 4 bases; junction bases outside the gene matches: 5. This CDR3 is CASSTGGFNQPQHF. CDR3 DNA sequence: TGTGCCAGCAGCACAGGGGGATTTAATCAGCCCCAGCATTTT.

J is TRBJ2-5 and V is TRBV7-2; 10 bases fit TRBD2. This CDR3 region has 14 residues. Germline V lookup: CDR1 SGHTA, CDR2 FQGNSA. J lost 3 bases, V lost 5 bases, and 3 bases had no gene match. CDR3 bases: TGTGCCAGCAGCGGGACTAGCGATAAAGAGACCCAGTACTTC. Protein product: CASSGTSDKETQYF.

This chain links TRBV27 with TRBJ2-7, with 8 bases matching TRBD2. The junction had 15 bases not matched to a gene; V was cut back by 6 bases and J by 2 bases. The length of the CDR3 is 17 residues. Germline V gives CDR1 MNHEY, CDR2 SMNVEV (reference sequence). This CDR3 reads CASRPSGSGRGTYEQYF. The DNA of the CDR3 is TGTGCCAGCAGACCCTCGGGGAGCGGGAGAGGGACCTACGAGCAGTACTTC.

The rearrangement links TRBV14 to TRBJ2-7; D is unresolved. The germline gives CDR1 SGHDN, CDR2 FVKESK. Trimming removed 1 base at V and 1 base at J, with 11 bases between. The CDR3 sequence is 15 residues long. The DNA for the CDR3 is TGTGCCAGCAGCCAAGGGCCCTCCTGGTCCTACGAGCAGTACTTC. Translated, it gives CASSQGPSWSYEQYF.

V usage is TRBV30 and J usage is TRBJ1-2; the match to TRBD1 covers 9 bases. Germline CDR1 and CDR2: GTSNPN and SVGIG (reference sequence). J gave up 2 bases and V 3 bases, and 7 bases lay outside the gene matches. The CDR3 totals 15 residues. CDR3 loop: CAWRRGTGQNYGYTF. As DNA, the CDR3 is TGTGCCTGGAGGCGGGGGACAGGGCAAAACTATGGCTACACCTTC.

The chain is built from TRBV5-8 and TRBJ2-1; the match to TRBD2 covers 7 bases. Germline assignment: CDR1 SGHTS and CDR2 YDEGEE. The CDR3 totals 15 residues. The V and J ends lost 0 bases and 12 bases, in that order; junction bases with no gene match: 12. In DNA, the CDR3 is TGTGCCAGCAGCTTGGGAGCGGGATCCCCTAGCGGGCAGTTCTTC. It translates to CASSLGAGSPSGQFF.

In DNA form, the CDR3 reads TGCGCCAGCAGGTCAGGGGAAATCAACACCGGGGAGCTGTTTTTT. It translates to CASRSGEINTGELFF. This sequence joins TRBV5-1 and TRBJ2-2; tentative D call: TRBD1 (6 bases). CDR1 is SGHRS, CDR2 YFSETQ, per germline. V was shortened by 5 bases and J by 2 bases, with 13 bases between the two germline ends. This CDR3 has 15 amino acids.

V is TRBV28 and J is TRBJ1-2; D perhaps matches TRBD1 (6 bases). V lost 2 bases and J lost 8, with 15 bases in between. Germline CDR1 and CDR2: MDHEN and SYDVKM. The CDR3 runs to 14 residues. The CDR3 region is CASSLTVTGRGYTF. The CDR3 nucleotides read TGTGCCAGCAGTTTAACGGTAACAGGGCGCGGCTACACCTTC.

The rearrangement joins TRBV28 to TRBJ2-7, with 9 bases identical to TRBD1. CDR1 is MDHEN, CDR2 SYDVKM, per germline. Trimming cost V 7 bases and J 6 bases; bases outside gene matches: 10. The CDR3 sequence is 14 residues long. For the CDR3, the DNA is TGTGCCAGCAACTCGGGACAGGGATTTCCCGAGCAGTACTTC. Translating it yields CASNSGQGFPEQYF.

The rearrangement joins TRBV7-2 to TRBJ1-2; 7 bases map to TRBD1. V gave up 3 bases and J gave up 2 bases; unmatched junction bases: 6. This CDR3 region has 15 residues. Germline V lookup: CDR1 SGHTA, CDR2 FQGNSA. CDR3: CASSLTPGQNYGYTF. The CDR3 nucleotides read TGTGCCAGCAGCTTGACCCCGGGACAGAACTATGGCTACACCTTC.

V is TRBV28 and J is TRBJ2-5; 7 nucleotides align to TRBD2. Germline CDR1 and CDR2: MDHEN and SYDVKM. This CDR3 is 14 amino acids long. The J segment lost 5 bases and the V segment lost 2 bases, leaving 5 bases of the junction unmatched. CDR3 in amino acids: CASSLGGGPETQYF. For the CDR3, the DNA is TGTGCCAGCAGTTTAGGGGGAGGGCCGGAGACCCAGTACTTC.

The chain uses TRBV27 and TRBJ1-2, with D unresolved. The length of the CDR3 is 13 residues. Germline V gives CDR1 MNHEY, CDR2 SMNVEV (reference sequence). V lost 5 bases to trimming and J lost 0 bases, with 7 bases between them. Written as DNA, the CDR3 is TGTGCCAGCAGTAAACAGCCTAACTATGGCTACACCTTC. It encodes CASSKQPNYGYTF.

This rearrangement joins TRBV5-1 to TRBJ1-3; TRBD1 matches at 9 bases. Losses at the gene ends were 6 bases for V and 0 bases for J; bases not matched to a gene: 13. This CDR3 contains 18 residues. Per the germline V gene, CDR1 is SGHRS and CDR2 is YFSETQ. The CDR3 loop is CASNPSRDRASSGNTIYF. The DNA for the CDR3 is TGCGCCAGCAACCCTAGCCGGGACAGGGCTAGCTCTGGAAACACCATATATTTT. Combining the CDR3 with reference TRBV5-1 and TRBJ1-3 gives the whole variable domain KAGVTQTPRYLIKTRGQQVTLSCSPISGHRSVSWYQQTPGQGLQFLFEYFSETQRNKGNFPGRFSGRQFSNSRSEMNVSTLELGDSALYLCASNPSRDRASSGNTIYFGEGSWLTVV.

In DNA form, the CDR3 reads TGTGCCAGCAGTGGGGCTTATGGCTACACCTTC. Amino acids: CASSGAYGYTF. The V call is TRBV28, the J call TRBJ1-2; D is possibly TRBD1 (5 bases). With 5 bases removed from V and 5 bases from J, the gap between germline ends came to 6 bases. CDR1 and CDR2 from the germline V gene are MDHEN and SYDVKM. The CDR3 is 11 residues long.

This clone has just a few counts. This sequence joins TRBV28 and TRBJ1-6, with TRBD1 as a possible D gene (5 bases). V lost 8 bases to trimming and J lost 10 bases, with 21 bases between them. The CDR3 loop spans 15 amino acids. CDR1 and CDR2 from the germline V gene are MDHEN and SYDVKM. CDR3 amino acids: CASRASGGSYSPLHF. CDR3 nucleotides: TGTGCCAGCCGAGCTTCCGGGGGAAGCTACTCACCCCTCCACTTT.

The chain employs TRBV15 and TRBJ1-2; D is uncertain. The CDR3 runs to 12 residues. With 1 base removed from V and 7 bases from J, the gap between germline ends came to 7 bases. Germline CDR1 is LNHNV and CDR2 is YYDKDF (reference sequence). The CDR3 DNA follows: TGTGCCACCAGCAGAGGATATAGTGGCTACACCTTC. This translates into CATSRGYSGYTF.

The chain uses TRBV4-1 and TRBJ1-2; possible D gene TRBD1, 5 bases. Trimming shortened V by 4 bases and J by 4 bases, and 16 bases separated the two germline ends. Germline V lookup: CDR1 MGHRA, CDR2 YSYEKL. The CDR3 has 15 amino acids. CDR3 in amino acids: CASSRAGPNLYGYTF. DNA for the CDR3: TGCGCCAGCAGCCGGGCAGGGCCGAATCTCTATGGCTACACCTTC.

The chain uses TRBV7-2 and TRBJ1-6, with TRBD1 matching over 7 bases. The J segment lost 10 bases and the V segment lost 4 bases, leaving 7 bases of the junction unmatched. Germline-derived CDR1 and CDR2 are SGHTA and FQGNSA. CDR3 length: 14 residues. Here the CDR3 reads CASSYRGKESPLHF. Here the CDR3 DNA reads TGTGCCAGCAGCTACAGGGGAAAAGAGTCACCCCTCCACTTT.

The chain combines TRBV19 with TRBJ1-4; 7 nucleotides line up with TRBD1. The CDR3 is 13 amino acids. V shed 9 bases, J shed 5 bases, and the junction held 6 bases outside the gene matches. Germline CDR1 and CDR2: LNHDA and SQIVND (reference sequence). As DNA, the CDR3 is TGTGCCAGCGGACAGGTAACGAATGAAAAACTGTTTTTT. As protein: CASGQVTNEKLFF.

The CDR3: CASRGQGTYEQYF. Written as DNA, the CDR3 is TGTGCCAGCAGAGGACAGGGTACCTACGAGCAGTACTTC. This sequence joins TRBV25-1 and TRBJ2-7; the match to TRBD1 covers 8 bases. CDR3 length equals 13 residues. CDR1 is MGHDK and CDR2 is SYGVNS in the germline V gene. V lost 6 bases, J lost 2 bases, and 3 bases stayed unmatched.

The chain combines TRBV27 with TRBJ2-7; 7 nucleotides align to TRBD2. V lost 0 bases, J lost 2 bases, and 7 bases stayed unmatched. This CDR3 has 16 amino acids. Germline CDR1 reads MNHEY; CDR2 reads SMNVEV (reference sequence). The CDR3 sequence is CASSLSPPGLTYEQYF. In nucleotides, the CDR3 is TGTGCCAGCAGTTTATCGCCCCCGGGACTAACCTACGAGCAGTACTTC.

This chain links TRBV15 with TRBJ1-2; D uncertain. Trimming took 0 bases from V and 2 from J, leaving 10 bases between them. The CDR3 totals 15 residues. Germline lookup yields CDR1 LNHNV and CDR2 YYDKDF (reference sequence). The CDR3, as DNA: TGTGCCACCAGCAGAGAGTACAGCCCCAACTATGGCTACACCTTC. Translation: CATSREYSPNYGYTF. The full variable domain, with the rest looked up from reference TRBV15 and TRBJ1-2, is DAMVIQNPRYQVTQFGKPVTLSCSQTLNHNVMYWYQQKSSQAPKLLFHYYDKDFNNEADTPDNFQSRRPNTSFCFLDIRSPGLGDTAMYLCATSREYSPNYGYTFGSGTRLTVV.

This chain joins TRBV5-1 and TRBJ2-5, with TRBD1 as a possible D gene (6 bases). CDR1 is SGHRS and CDR2 is YFSETQ in the germline V gene. The germline V and J ends were trimmed by 2 bases and 2 bases, with 16 bases remaining between them. This CDR3 has 16 residues. The CDR3 is CASSFVPGQQQETQYF. In nucleotides, the CDR3 is TGCGCCAGCAGCTTTGTTCCCGGACAGCAACAAGAGACCCAGTACTTC.

The gene calls are TRBV28 and TRBJ1-2, with D uncertain. The CDR3 sequence is 12 residues long. Germline V CDR1 and CDR2: MDHEN, SYDVKM. Trimming left V 5 bases short and J 2 bases short, with 6 bases between. CDR3 in amino acids: CASSVQNYGYTF. The CDR3, as DNA: TGTGCCAGCAGTGTACAGAACTATGGCTACACCTTC.

The chain recombines TRBV24-1 with TRBJ1-1, with 9 bases fitting TRBD1. Trimming removed 10 bases from V and 5 bases from J; junction bases left unmatched: 10. The CDR3 sequence is 14 residues long. Germline CDR1 and CDR2: KGHDR and SFDVKD. Here the CDR3 DNA reads TGTGCCACTCAACCGGGACAGGGCTTAACTGAAGCTTTCTTT. Its translation is CATQPGQGLTEAFF.

The chain employs TRBV5-1 and TRBJ2-1; 8 bases are shared with TRBD1. Germline values: CDR1 SGHRS, CDR2 YFSETQ. This CDR3 has 12 amino acids. J lost 9 bases, V lost 4 bases, and 3 bases had no gene match. The CDR3 sequence is CASSQTGVEQFF. CDR3 sequence (DNA): TGCGCCAGCAGCCAGACAGGGGTTGAGCAGTTCTTC.

The rearrangement links TRBV19 to TRBJ1-5, with D maybe TRBD1 (5 bases). This CDR3 spans 13 amino acids. The germline gives CDR1 LNHDA, CDR2 SQIVND (reference sequence). V dropped 6 bases and J dropped 4 bases, with 10 bases sitting between them. The CDR3 nucleotides are TGTGCCAGTAGGAGCCAGGGTAATCAGCCCCAGCATTTT. This gives the protein CASRSQGNQPQHF.

J is TRBJ2-3 and V is TRBV11-3, with D possibly TRBD2 on 5 matching bases. V shed 1 base and J shed 3 bases, with 14 bases lying between them. This CDR3 is built from 16 residues. Germline CDR1 reads SGHNT; CDR2 reads YENEEA. In DNA, the CDR3 is TGTGCCAGCAGCTTAGGGGCTCCCTCGGGGACAGATACGCAGTATTTT. Encoded protein: CASSLGAPSGTDTQYF.